This is a list of T cell receptor beta chains from one sample in a study of CD8 T cells in ankylosing spondylitis. TCRdb reprocessed the 5' RACE reads via MiXCR and lists one record per CDR3 protein. The sample shows fewer than 400,000 distinct CDR3 sequences, 6.5% to 10% of them seen only once. The sequencing input was blood, either unsorted or a sorted T cell fraction (not recorded which). The receptors were gathered from a male donor with ankylosing spondylitis. CDR3s include the opening cysteine and the closing phenylalanine or tryptophan. A D gene is named only where the DNA matches it firmly. Expanded clones are given a class, and other clones once, few, many or no size at all.

CASSPQGETSGRTEQFF	TGTGCCAGCAGCCCACAGGGGGAGACTAGCGGGCGTACTGAGCAGTTCTTC	.	TRBD2	TRBJ2-1	TRBV7-9
CASSVGGDVDEQFF	TGCGCCAGCAGTGTAGGGGGAGATGTGGATGAGCAGTTCTTC	.	.	TRBJ2-1	TRBV10-1
CASSTRGVDEKLFF	TGTGCCAGTAGCACCCGGGGTGTTGATGAAAAACTGTTTTTT	.	.	TRBJ1-4	TRBV19
CSVGSMNTEAFF	TGCAGCGTTGGGTCGATGAACACTGAAGCTTTCTTT	many	.	TRBJ1-1	TRBV29-1
CAISGTGTSGRIDTQYF	TGTGCCATCAGTGGTACCGGGACTAGCGGGAGGATAGATACGCAGTATTTT	.	TRBD2	TRBJ2-3	TRBV10-3
CSALGGLNTEAFF	TGCAGTGCCCTCGGGGGACTGAACACTGAAGCTTTCTTT	few	.	TRBJ1-1	TRBV20-1
CSVQDSTGELFF	TGCAGCGTCCAAGACAGCACCGGGGAGCTGTTTTTT	many	.	TRBJ2-2	TRBV29-1
CASSPLGFFNEQFF	TGTGCCAGCAGCCCCCTGGGATTTTTCAATGAGCAGTTCTTC	few	.	TRBJ2-1	TRBV14
CASSLNDNEKLFF	TGCGCCAGCAGCTTGAACGACAATGAAAAACTGTTTTTT	few	.	TRBJ1-4	TRBV5-1
CASSFRTSGSLEQFF	TGTGCCAGCAGTTTCCGTACTAGCGGGAGTCTTGAGCAGTTCTTC	.	TRBD2	TRBJ2-1	TRBV12-3/TRBV12-4
CASMQTGHNEKLFF	TGTGCCAGCATGCAGACAGGACATAATGAAAAACTGTTTTTT	many	.	TRBJ1-4	TRBV2
CSVELLAGVERNQETQYF	TGCAGCGTTGAACTACTAGCGGGAGTTGAGAGAAACCAAGAGACCCAGTACTTC	.	TRBD2	TRBJ2-5	TRBV29-1
CASSQDLTGAHPYEQYF	TGTGCCAGCAGCCAAGATCTGACGGGGGCTCACCCCTACGAGCAGTACTTC	.	.	TRBJ2-7	TRBV3-1
CASISREGWVLFF	TGTGCCAGCATATCCCGGGAGGGTTGGGTCCTGTTCTTC	.	TRBD2	TRBJ2-1	TRBV28
CASSLWGSGEQYF	TGTGCCAGCAGTTTATGGGGTAGCGGCGAGCAGTACTTC	many	.	TRBJ2-7	TRBV12-3/TRBV12-4
CASSLSFGGSYTF	TGTGCCAGCAGCTTAAGCTTTGGGGGCAGCTACACCTTC	.	.	TRBJ1-2	TRBV11-3
CASSERDRASGYTF	TGTGCCAGCAGTGAAAGGGACAGAGCCTCCGGCTACACCTTC	many	TRBD1	TRBJ1-2	TRBV6-1
CASSALEYTIYF	TGTGCCAGCAGCGCCCTAGAGTACACCATATATTTT	.	.	TRBJ1-3	TRBV7-9
CASEIQGTNQPQHF	TGTGCCAGCGAAATACAGGGGACAAATCAGCCCCAGCATTTT	few	TRBD1	TRBJ1-5	TRBV7-2
CASSVGVGNNEQFF	TGTGCCAGCAGCGTAGGGGTCGGTAACAATGAGCAGTTCTTC	.	.	TRBJ2-1	TRBV9
CASSLDRNSYNEQFF	TGCGCCAGCAGCCTCGACAGAAACTCCTACAATGAGCAGTTCTTC	many	.	TRBJ2-1	TRBV5-1
CASSLGTGGGEAFF	TGTGCCAGCAGCTTGGGGACAGGGGGCGGTGAAGCTTTCTTT	many	TRBD1	TRBJ1-1	TRBV27
CASSLGLAGGGPDTQYF	TGTGCCAGCAGCCTGGGACTAGCGGGAGGGGGGCCAGATACGCAGTATTTT	.	TRBD2	TRBJ2-3	TRBV7-2
CASSTRSRHILRPKETQYF	TGTGCCAGTAGTACCAGGTCTCGTCACATCCTGCGGCCTAAAGAGACCCAGTACTTC	few	.	TRBJ2-5	TRBV19
CASKAALAGQLYEQYF	TGTGCCAGCAAAGCTGCCCTTGCGGGCCAGCTCTACGAGCAGTACTTC	few	.	TRBJ2-7	TRBV6-1
CASGDEKLFF	TGTGCCAGCGGGGATGAAAAACTGTTTTTT	many	.	TRBJ1-4	TRBV3-1
CASGLGREQYF	TGTGCCAGCGGATTGGGGAGGGAGCAGTACTTC	few	.	TRBJ2-7	TRBV12-3/TRBV12-4
CASGESGANVLTF	TGTGCCAGTGGGGAATCTGGGGCCAACGTCCTGACTTTC	.	.	TRBJ2-6	TRBV19
CASNSGVPLRLEQYF	TGTGCCAGCAACTCGGGAGTGCCCCTTCGGCTCGAGCAGTACTTC	many	.	TRBJ2-7	TRBV2
CASSLDVGSEQFF	TGTGCCAGCAGCTTGGATGTGGGGAGTGAGCAGTTCTTC	.	.	TRBJ2-1	TRBV5-8
CASSFTRGTNTEAFF	TGTGCCAGCAGCTTTACCAGGGGAACGAACACTGAAGCTTTCTTT	.	.	TRBJ1-1	TRBV7-9
CASSLGLDSWGRADTQYF	TGTGCCAGCAGCTTAGGGTTGGACAGCTGGGGACGGGCAGATACGCAGTATTTT	.	.	TRBJ2-3	TRBV7-3
CASSSDSFSSYEQYF	TGTGCCAGCAGCTCCGACTCTTTTAGCTCCTACGAGCAGTACTTC	.	.	TRBJ2-7	TRBV12-3/TRBV12-4
CASSLDVGETQYF	TGTGCCAGCAGTTTAGATGTGGGAGAGACCCAGTACTTC	.	.	TRBJ2-5	TRBV27
CASSSGQGEVKLFF	TGCGCCAGCAGCTCGGGACAGGGCGAAGTAAAACTGTTTTTT	many	TRBD1	TRBJ1-4	TRBV5-1
CASSVTRRDEQFF	TGTGCCAGCAGTGTAACGCGGCGGGATGAGCAGTTCTTC	.	.	TRBJ2-1	TRBV6-1
CASSILQGYQETQYF	TGCGCCAGCAGCATCTTACAGGGTTACCAAGAGACCCAGTACTTC	.	.	TRBJ2-5	TRBV5-1
CASSKAGHPNEKLFF	TGTGCCAGCAGCAAAGCAGGGCATCCTAATGAAAAACTGTTTTTT	few	.	TRBJ1-4	TRBV7-2
CASSSSGEASSYNEQFF	TGTGCCAGCAGCTCTAGTGGGGAGGCTAGCTCCTACAATGAGCAGTTCTTC	few	.	TRBJ2-1	TRBV7-9
CAIRSAGVDTGELFF	TGTGCCATCAGGAGTGCAGGGGTGGATACCGGGGAGCTGTTTTTT	few	.	TRBJ2-2	TRBV10-3
CASGFDRNTEAFF	TGTGCTAGTGGTTTTGACCGGAACACTGAAGCTTTCTTT	many	.	TRBJ1-1	TRBV12-5
CSASNTGVSEDEQFF	TGCAGTGCTAGTAATACAGGGGTCTCTGAGGATGAGCAGTTCTTC	many	TRBD1	TRBJ2-1	TRBV20-1
CASRDSNNSPLHF	TGTGCCTCCAGGGACAGTAATAATTCACCCCTCCACTTT	few	TRBD1	TRBJ1-6	TRBV10-3
CASSLSPGTRINEQFF	TGTGCCAGCAGCTTAAGTCCCGGGACTAGAATCAATGAGCAGTTCTTC	many	TRBD2	TRBJ2-1	TRBV7-2
CASSQEPGLAGGFAQYF	TGTGCCAGCAGCCAAGAACCTGGACTAGCGGGAGGGTTTGCGCAGTATTTT	.	TRBD2	TRBJ2-3	TRBV3-1
CASSFGGWETQYF	TGCGCCAGCAGCTTTGGAGGTTGGGAGACCCAGTACTTC	few	.	TRBJ2-5	TRBV5-1
CSARGLAEATGELFF	TGCAGTGCTAGGGGCCTAGCGGAGGCCACCGGGGAGCTGTTTTTT	few	TRBD2	TRBJ2-2	TRBV20-1
CASRPRTGADTEAFF	TGCGCCAGCAGACCCCGGACAGGGGCAGACACTGAAGCTTTCTTT	few	TRBD1	TRBJ1-1	TRBV5-1
CAIKRENLDNEQFF	TGTGCCATCAAGCGGGAGAATCTGGACAATGAGCAGTTCTTC	many	TRBD2	TRBJ2-1	TRBV10-3
CASSQGVAGTYEQFF	TGCGCCAGCAGCCAAGGAGTAGCGGGAACATATGAGCAGTTCTTC	.	TRBD2	TRBJ2-1	TRBV4-1
CSASPLPGAKNIQYF	TGCAGTGCTAGTCCCTTGCCGGGAGCCAAAAACATTCAGTACTTC	.	.	TRBJ2-4	TRBV20-1
CAIRVVNTGELFF	TGTGCCATACGGGTTGTTAACACCGGGGAGCTGTTTTTT	.	.	TRBJ2-2	TRBV10-3
CASSHGTVNGYTF	TGTGCCAGCAGTCATGGGACAGTTAATGGCTACACCTTC	.	TRBD1	TRBJ1-2	TRBV27
CASSSEPSTDTQYF	TGTGCCAGCAGCTCGGAACCTAGCACAGATACGCAGTATTTT	many	.	TRBJ2-3	TRBV7-2
CASTSPAFYGYTF	TGTGCCAGCACCTCCCCGGCCTTCTATGGCTACACCTTC	once	.	TRBJ1-2	TRBV7-2
CASSYPQGGNYGYTF	TGTGCCAGCAGCTACCCACAGGGAGGTAACTATGGCTACACCTTC	many	.	TRBJ1-2	TRBV28
CAINNGNYEQYF	TGTGCCATCAACAACGGAAACTACGAGCAGTACTTC	few	.	TRBJ2-7	TRBV10-3
CSARNPGLAGAYQETQYF	TGCAGTGCTAGAAACCCGGGACTAGCGGGAGCGTACCAAGAGACCCAGTACTTC	.	TRBD2	TRBJ2-5	TRBV20-1
CASSPGQAVGEQYF	TGTGCCAGCTCACCGGGACAGGCGGTTGGCGAGCAGTACTTC	few	TRBD1	TRBJ2-7	TRBV18